The entry below gives a single T cell receptor beta chain sequence along with its context. Antigen: not known. At one of its ends the junction is not consistent with the germline gene, which may arise from a read error. The library came from three nested PCR rounds adapted from ARM-PCR protocols. TCRdb fed the multiplex PCR reads into MiXCR, producing one record per CDR3 protein. The table records 75,000 to 90,000 distinct CDR3 sequences, about 77% of them present only once. The CDR3 loop spans 15 amino acids. Germline assignment: CDR1 MNHNS and CDR2 SASEGT. This sample's RNA came from whole unsorted tissue. This non-tumor lung sample came from over 3 cm beyond the tumor edge. Chemotherapy-naive patients with new lung cancer underwent thoracic surgery in China, August–late 2014. The sample is drawn from a study of tumor and adjacent non-tumor tissue in lung cancer. Overall study findings and caveats: Tumor TCR diversity, when higher, was linked to shorter survival. Significantly higher TCR diversity was found in tumor than normal lung.

The rearrangement joins TRBV6-1 to TRBJ2-5; 7 bases map to TRBD2. The receptor was derived from a woman in her fifties or sixties with non-small cell lung cancer. The sequenced material came from distant non-tumor lung tissue. CDR3 sequence: CVSTFGLGVEETQYF. The CDR3 DNA is TGTGTCAGCACCTTCGGACTAGGGGTTGAAGAGACTCAGTACTTC.